This T cell receptor beta chain appears in the sequencing data of a study of regulatory T cells in long-lasting Graves disease (dated by TCRdb to 2020 to 2023). With regard to the full study: Persistent Graves' disease was defined as persistently positive TSH receptor autoantibodies together with antithyroid drug treatment for over 5 years. Antithyroid drugs had been taken for approximately 9.7 years on average by persistent Graves' disease patients in the clinical cohort. This study used TCR sequencing and RNA sequencing of peripheral blood to compare persistent Graves' disease patients against newly diagnosed Graves' disease patients. The study took place in China and was registered as a clinical trial. A total of 33 samples underwent TCR sequencing: some 13 from persistent and around 20 from newly diagnosed Graves' disease patients.

Library method: multiplex PCR. Instrument used: Illumina HiSeq 4000. To build TCR beta libraries, CDR3 regions were amplified by Arm-PCR using iRepertoire HTBI primers. Gel purification was performed on PCR products prior to sequencing. In the original analysis: Gene usage analysis of CDR3 amino acid clonotypes relied on the 60 to 65 TRBV and 15 or so TRBJ segments identified across samples. Filtered high-quality paired reads were merged into contigs using COPE and FqMerger. BLAST was used to align contigs to IMGT TRBV, TRBD and TRBJ reference genes, with CDR3 defined following IMGT. Any clonotype with a frequency above 0.1% was classified as a highly expanded clone. Shannon entropy served as the measure of repertoire diversity, while the Gini coefficient captured V-J evenness. Clonotypes shared by more than one individual were considered public. Through fastp at Q25 and MiXCR, TCRdb rebuilt clones from the public reads, retaining in-frame beta chains. Rows with a matching CDR3 protein are joined into one entry that keeps the most common DNA and genes. The V and J calls reflect TCRdb's pipeline rather than the authors' work. Recorded for this sample are some 470,000 distinct CDR3 sequences; under 25% of them occurred a single time. Less than 9% of the sample goes to the ten largest clones.

Beyond this particular receptor, the publication reports: Because the primary lesion, thyroid tissue, could not be accessed, the study looked at peripheral blood alone. Persistent Graves' disease patients showed lower TCR Shannon entropy and fewer highly expanded clones than newly diagnosed patients, suggesting clonal expansion. A larger number of public clonotypes was shared among persistent patients (fewer than 3,000) than among newly diagnosed patients (around 870). As a limitation, the authors acknowledged that the small sample size may reduce accuracy. Only the TCR beta chain was sequenced and analyzed. Preferential use of TRBV28, TRBJ1-2 and TRBJ2-5 was observed in persistent disease, whereas TRBV20-1 and TRBJ2-1 were favored in newly diagnosed disease.

The CDR3 runs 15 amino acids, cysteine and phenylalanine included. The DNA shown is the 45-base CDR3, in frame from base 1. The V and J ends are trimmed by 1 base and 3 bases, leaving 9 bases between them. The sample's time point label, decoded: persistent/refractory GD, antithyroid drugs over 5 years with positive TRAb. For both TCR sequencing and RNA sequencing, RNA was extracted from PBMCs in TRIzol. Graves' disease was diagnosed according to American Thyroid Association guidelines. Patients for the study were recruited at an endocrinology department in Xi'an, China. Each patient gave 7 to 9.5 milliliters of peripheral blood, collected in an EDTA anticoagulant tube. Ficoll Paque Plus density gradient separation was used to isolate PBMCs, and no additional T cell sorting was done. An Agilent 2100 Bioanalyzer and agarose gel were used to assess RNA quality, and a NanoDrop 2000 was used to measure RNA concentration.

This clonotype was picked up many times. It lacks a known antigen. No base quality information exists; no much larger clone differs at one position. The source was peripheral blood mononuclear cells (PBMCs), collected when the disease was refractory, from a patient treated with antithyroid drugs. Rearrangement joined TRBV12-3 or TRBV12-4 to TRBJ2-2, with a tentative D gene TRBD1 over 5 matching bases. The receptor was isolated from a female donor with Graves disease. The CDR3 sequence is CASSLEGRDTGELFF. The nucleotide sequence reads as follows: TGTGCCAGCAGTTTAGAGGGCAGGGACACCGGGGAGCTGTTTTTT.